This is a list of T cell receptor beta chains from one sample in a study of PD-L1 blockade in urothelial cancer. Data came from immunoSEQ multiplex PCR; TCRdb stores just in-frame clones and leaves some out. The sample yields 75,000 to 100,000 clones, around four fifths seen once. The sequences come from PBMCs, collected around atezolizumab (anti-PD-L1) treatment. The receptors come from a man between 70 and 80 years old with urothelial cancer. Both conserved end residues are part of each CDR3. Fields, in order: clone size, D gene, J gene, V gene, CDR3 DNA, CDR3 protein. The D gene is left open where the match is weak. Rows give clone size only sometimes, using once, few, many, or a class for an expanded clone.

NA	NA	TRBJ2-5	TRBV6-5	TGTGCCAGCAGTTCAGGGGAGACCCAGTACTTC	CASSSGETQYF
NA	TRBD1	TRBJ1-1	TRBV7-2	TGTGCCAGCAGCCAATGGACAGGGATGAACACTGAAGCTTTCTTT	CASSQWTGMNTEAFF
few	NA	TRBJ2-1	TRBV7-2	TGTGCCAGCAGCTTAGCGGCACAGGGCTTGAGGAATGAGCAGTTCTTC	CASSLAAQGLRNEQFF
once	TRBD2	TRBJ2-1	TRBV7-2	TGTGCCAGCAGCTTAGGGGCCGGGACTAACAATGAGCAGTTCTTC	CASSLGAGTNNEQFF
NA	NA	TRBJ2-2	TRBV27	TGTGCCAGCAGCAGGGACATTAACACCGGGGAGCTGTTTTTT	CASSRDINTGELFF
NA	NA	TRBJ2-1	TRBV5-1	TGCGCCAGCAGCTTGCAGGGGCCGACGGTAGATGAGCAGTTCTTC	CASSLQGPTVDEQFF
NA	TRBD1	TRBJ2-7	TRBV5-1	TGCGCCAGCAGCCTCCAGACAGGGGACTACGAGCAGTACTTC	CASSLQTGDYEQYF
NA	TRBD1	TRBJ1-2	TRBV28	TGTGCCAGCAGCGATCAGGGGGGAGGCTACACCTTC	CASSDQGGGYTF
NA	NA	TRBJ2-2	TRBV25-1	TGTGCCAGCAGATCGGCAGGGAAATACACCGGGGAGCTGTTTTTT	CASRSAGKYTGELFF
NA	NA	TRBJ1-4	TRBV15	TGTGCCACCAGCAGAGACAGGGGACCTAATGAAAAACTGTTTTTT	CATSRDRGPNEKLFF
NA	TRBD1	TRBJ2-7	TRBV30	TGTGCCTGGGGGACAGGGGCAGGCGAGCAGTACTTC	CAWGTGAGEQYF
NA	TRBD2	TRBJ2-1	TRBV7-2	TGTGCCAGCAGCCTAGGACTAGCCAATGAGCAGTTCTTC	CASSLGLANEQFF
NA	TRBD1	TRBJ2-2	TRBV5-6	TGTGCCAGCAGCTTGGGTGGACAGGGTGGAAGCACCGGGGAGCTGTTTTTT	CASSLGGQGGSTGELFF
NA	NA	TRBJ2-5	TRBV7-2	TGTGCCAGCAGCTTAGTGGCGGAGGAGACCCAGTACTTC	CASSLVAEETQYF
NA	TRBD2	TRBJ2-1	TRBV9	TGTGCCAGCAGCGTAGAGGCGGGAGACTACGATGAGCAGTTCTTC	CASSVEAGDYDEQFF
NA	NA	TRBJ1-1	TRBV7-2	TGTGCCAGCAGCTCGAGGGGGGGGCTGGGCACTGAAGCTTTCTTT	CASSSRGGLGTEAFF
many	TRBD2	TRBJ2-1	TRBV5-1	TGCGCCAGCAGCTTCCCTAGCGGGGGGGCCGACTACAATGAGCAGTTCTTC	CASSFPSGGADYNEQFF
NA	TRBD1	TRBJ1-1	TRBV27	TGTGCCAGCAGTCCCCAGACAGGGGGGAACACTGAAGCTTTCTTT	CASSPQTGGNTEAFF
NA	NA	TRBJ2-7	TRBV10-3	TGTGCCATCAGTGAGGGCATTCCTAGGAAGAAGGTCTACGAGCAGTACTTC	CAISEGIPRKKVYEQYF
few	TRBD2	TRBJ2-7	TRBV4-3	TGCGCCAGCAGCCCGGGACTAGCCTACGAGCAGTACTTC	CASSPGLAYEQYF
NA	TRBD2	TRBJ2-2	TRBV19	TGTGCCAGTACCGTACTAGCGACCGGGGAGCTGTTTTTT	CASTVLATGELFF
NA	NA	TRBJ2-5	TRBV2	TGTGCCATGGGTGGGGGGGAGACCCAGTACTTC	CAMGGGETQYF
few	NA	TRBJ1-3	TRBV9	TGTGCCAGCAGCGTTTCAGGGTCCTCTGGAAACACCATATATTTT	CASSVSGSSGNTIYF
NA	TRBD1	TRBJ1-4	TRBV19	TGTGCCAGTAGTCCAGGGACAGGGGGGGAAAAACTGTTTTTT	CASSPGTGGEKLFF
few	NA	TRBJ1-1	TRBV7-2	TGTGCCAGCAGCGCCCCTCGGGGGAACACTGAAGCTTTCTTT	CASSAPRGNTEAFF
few	NA	TRBJ1-6	TRBV12-5	TGTGCTAGTGGTTTGGTCGGCGGTAATTCACCCCTCCACTTT	CASGLVGGNSPLHF
NA	TRBD2	TRBJ2-1	TRBV11-3	TGTGCCAGCAGCTCGCTTTTAGCGGGAGGTTCCTACAATGAGCAGTTCTTC	CASSSLLAGGSYNEQFF
NA	TRBD1	TRBJ2-7	TRBV19	TGTGCCAGTAGTATGGACAGGGGGAACGAGCAGTACTTC	CASSMDRGNEQYF
NA	NA	TRBJ1-2	TRBV4-1	TGCGCCAGCAGCCAACTCTACAGGACGAACTATGGCTACACCTTC	CASSQLYRTNYGYTF
NA	NA	TRBJ2-7	TRBV21-1	TGTGCCAGCAGCGCTCCGGGACAGAGGAAACGGTTCTACGAGCAGTACTTC	CASSAPGQRKRFYEQYF
once	TRBD1	TRBJ2-3	TRBV11-2	TGTGCCAGCAGCTTCAGGGGGCGCAGGACAGATACGCAGTATTTT	CASSFRGRRTDTQYF
few	NA	TRBJ2-7	TRBV9	TGTGCCAGCAGCTCCGGCTACGAGCAGTACTTC	CASSSGYEQYF
NA	NA	TRBJ2-3	TRBV19	TGTGCCAGTAGTACTCTTCCAGATACGCAGTATTTT	CASSTLPDTQYF
NA	NA	TRBJ1-5	TRBV19	TGTGCCAGTAGTATTTTCGGACAGCGGAGCAATCAGCCCCAGCATTTT	CASSIFGQRSNQPQHF
NA	NA	TRBJ1-1	TRBV4-1	TGCGCCAGCAGCCAAGATAGTGGGCTGGTGAACACTGAAGCTTTCTTT	CASSQDSGLVNTEAFF
NA	NA	TRBJ1-2	TRBV2	TGTGCCAGCAAGAGGTACCCAGAGTATGGCTACACCTTC	CASKRYPEYGYTF
NA	TRBD2	TRBJ2-5	TRBV7-9	TGTGCCAGCAGCTCTCTAGCGGGAGGAGGGGAGACCCAGTACTTC	CASSSLAGGGETQYF
once	NA	TRBJ1-2	TRBV11-3	TGTGCCAGCAGCCGTCTGGGGGGGTACTATGGCTACACCTTC	CASSRLGGYYGYTF
NA	TRBD1	TRBJ2-7	TRBV5-1	TGCGCCAGCAGCTTGGTATCCGGGACAGGGACCGCCGAGCAGTACTTC	CASSLVSGTGTAEQYF
few	NA	TRBJ1-4	TRBV28	TGTGCCAGCAGCCCGCCACAGGCGGTAGGTGAAAAACTGTTTTTT	CASSPPQAVGEKLFF
NA	NA	TRBJ2-7	TRBV12-5	TGTGCTAGTGGTCAAAACACCTTTGGCGAGCAGTACTTC	CASGQNTFGEQYF
NA	TRBD1	TRBJ2-5	TRBV2	TGTGCCAGCAGTGAAGGGACAGGGAACGGGGCCCAGTACTTC	CASSEGTGNGAQYF
NA	TRBD2	TRBJ2-3	TRBV6-6	TGTGCCAGCAGGATCTCTGCTCGGGGGGACACAGATACGCAGTATTTT	CASRISARGDTDTQYF
NA	TRBD2	TRBJ2-1	TRBV11-3	TGTGCCAGCAGCTTAGGGACTAGCCACGAGCAGTTCTTC	CASSLGTSHEQFF
NA	NA	TRBJ1-1	TRBV6-4	TGTGCCAGCAGTCAAAACCCGGAGGGTACTGAAGCTTTCTTT	CASSQNPEGTEAFF
NA	TRBD1	TRBJ1-1	TRBV6-5	TGTGCCAGCAGTTACGGGACAGCGAACACTGAAGCTTTCTTT	CASSYGTANTEAFF
few	NA	TRBJ2-5	TRBV5-6	TGTGCCAGCAGCTTGGGCACCAGGGGTGAGACCCAGTACTTC	CASSLGTRGETQYF
NA	NA	TRBJ1-1	TRBV19	TGTGCCAGTATCGGAATTGGGCTGGGCACTGAAGCTTTCTTT	CASIGIGLGTEAFF
NA	NA	TRBJ2-7	TRBV18	TGTGCCAGCTCACCAACTTCAGCGAGCGAGCAGTACTTC	CASSPTSASEQYF
NA	TRBD2	TRBJ2-2	TRBV7-7	TGTGCCAGCAGCTCGTCTTGGGGGGGGGCCGGGGAGCTGTTTTTT	CASSSSWGGAGELFF
NA	TRBD2	TRBJ2-5	TRBV2	TGTGCCAGCAGCGAGGATAGCGGGGGGGCCAGGACCCAGTACTTC	CASSEDSGGARTQYF